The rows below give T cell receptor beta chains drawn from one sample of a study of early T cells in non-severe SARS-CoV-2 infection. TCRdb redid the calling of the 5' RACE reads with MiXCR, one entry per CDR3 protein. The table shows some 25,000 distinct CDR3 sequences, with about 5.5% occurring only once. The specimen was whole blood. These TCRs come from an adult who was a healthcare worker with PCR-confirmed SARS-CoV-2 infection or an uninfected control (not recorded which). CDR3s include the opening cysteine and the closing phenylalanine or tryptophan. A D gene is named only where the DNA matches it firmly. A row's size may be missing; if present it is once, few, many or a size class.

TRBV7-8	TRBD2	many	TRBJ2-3	TGTGCCAGCAGCTTGCCGGGACTAGCGGGGGGGCCAGGCCTAGGTACGCAGTATTTT	CASSLPGLAGGPGLGTQYF
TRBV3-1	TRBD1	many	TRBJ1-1	TGTGCCAGCAGCCAAGATTGGGGACAGAGGATGACTGAAGCTTTCTTT	CASSQDWGQRMTEAFF
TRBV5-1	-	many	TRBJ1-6	TGCGCCAGCAGCCCAGGGTCGAGCTCCTATAATTCACCCCTCCACTTT	CASSPGSSSYNSPLHF
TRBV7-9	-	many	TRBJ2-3	TGTGCCAGCAGCTCGACAGAATTAATAAGCACAGATACGCAGTATTTT	CASSSTELISTDTQYF
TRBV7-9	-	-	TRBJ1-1	TGTGCCAGCAGCTTATCAGGTACGGACACTGAAGCTTTCTTT	CASSLSGTDTEAFF
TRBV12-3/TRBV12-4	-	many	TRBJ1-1	TGTGCCAGCAACCTCCACAGGGACGCTGAAGCTTTCTTT	CASNLHRDAEAFF
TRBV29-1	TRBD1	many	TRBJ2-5	TGCAGCGTAGGGGACAGGAGGTACCAAGAGACCCAGTACTTC	CSVGDRRYQETQYF
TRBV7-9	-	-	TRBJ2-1	TGTGCCCTACGGTGGGGATCCTACAATGAGCAGTTCTTC	CALRWGSYNEQFF
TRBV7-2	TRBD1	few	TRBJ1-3	TGTGCCAGCAGCTTAAGACAAACAAAGACAGGGGGAGGAAACACCATATATTTT	CASSLRQTKTGGGNTIYF
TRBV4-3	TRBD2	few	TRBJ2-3	TGCGCCAGCAGCCAAGTGCCCTCGACTAGCGGGGGGGCAGATACGCAGTATTTT	CASSQVPSTSGGADTQYF